Below, 27 T cell receptor beta chains from the same sample are listed, as sequenced in a study of beta chain features in type 1 diabetes. Study-level results: Shorter TCRB CDR3s, moderately but significantly so, marked every one of the four CD4+ subsets in Type 1 diabetes patients.

Every bit of the isolated RNA underwent reverse transcription, so sequencing read expressed TCRB transcripts. Clones were sequenced by immunoSEQ multiplex PCR, and TCRdb holds only the in-frame ones, with some missing. There are 680,000 or so clones in the sample; roughly 13% occur only once, and less than 0.025% lies in the top ten. No antigens are known for them. Sample: naive CD4+ T cells from blood. The receptors here all came from a young man with type 1 diabetes.

The rearrangement links TRBV7-9 to TRBJ1-1; D not resolved. The CDR3 runs 13 residues. V was clipped by 1 base and J by 5 bases, with 8 bases between them. Germline V lookup: CDR1 SEHNR, CDR2 FQNEAQ (reference sequence). The CDR3 is CASSLGVETEAFF. The CDR3 region has the DNA TGTGCCAGCAGCTTAGGGGTAGAGACTGAAGCTTTCTTT.

This clone came up a few times. The chain combines TRBV11-3 with TRBJ2-1, with D possibly TRBD2 on 6 matching bases. This CDR3 contains 16 residues. The germline CDR1 and CDR2 sequences are SGHNT and YENEEA. Trimming removed 9 bases at V and 0 bases at J, with 18 bases between. The CDR3 DNA sequence: TGTGCCAGGGGACTGTGGACGGTGAGCTCCTACAATGAGCAGTTCTTC. Protein product: CARGLWTVSSYNEQFF.

This clone came up a few times. The chain links TRBV4-1 to TRBJ2-3; no clear D. CDR3 size: 15 residues. Germline CDR1 and CDR2: MGHRA and YSYEKL. V was trimmed by 4 bases and J by 6 bases, leaving 17 bases between them. The CDR3 DNA sequence: TGCGCCAGCAGCCGAGTAAAGTCTCCGGTGGATACGCAGTATTTT. Protein: CASSRVKSPVDTQYF.

The rearrangement links TRBV6-5 to TRBJ1-4; D is possibly TRBD1 (5 bases). Between the trimmed V and J ends, which lost 6 bases and 3 bases, there was a span of 14 bases. This CDR3 region has 15 residues. Germline values: CDR1 MNHEY, CDR2 SVGAGI. The DNA of the CDR3 is TGTGCCAGCAGCGACGTGGCGACAGCTAATGAAAAACTGTTTTTT. The encoded protein is CASSDVATANEKLFF.

This clone was picked up a small number of times. Other DNA sequences in this sample translate to the same CDR3. The chain is built from TRBV10-3 and TRBJ2-1; 12 bases fit TRBD2. Germline CDR1 ENHRY, CDR2 SYGVKD. This CDR3 has 15 amino acids. After removal of 2 bases from V and 6 bases from J, the junction contained 2 bases not matched to a gene. The CDR3 sequence is CAISERLAGANEQFF. The CDR3 coding sequence is TGTGCCATCAGTGAGCGACTAGCGGGGGCCAATGAGCAGTTCTTC.

The chain is built from TRBV9 and TRBJ2-5, with D unresolved. Germline values: CDR1 SGDLS, CDR2 YYNGEE. The V gene lost 4 bases and the J gene lost 0 bases, with 7 bases spanning the gap. The CDR3 extends over 13 amino acids. CDR3 nucleotide sequence: TGTGCCAGCAGCCGACGGTACCAAGAGACCCAGTACTTC. Protein product: CASSRRYQETQYF.

As for this clone: The sample has other DNA sequences that encode this CDR3 too. The rearrangement links TRBV6-6 to TRBJ1-2, with 7 nucleotides matching TRBD1. Looked up from germline, CDR1 is MNHNY and CDR2 is SVGAGI (reference sequence). This CDR3 contains 13 residues. V lost 3 bases to trimming and J lost 3 bases; unmatched junction nucleotides: 1. CDR3 sequence: CASSYTGDYGYTF. As DNA, the CDR3 is TGTGCCAGCAGTTATACAGGGGACTATGGCTACACCTTC.

The chain joins TRBV6-1 to TRBJ2-7; tentatively, D is TRBD1 (6 bases). This CDR3 contains 14 residues. Germline assignment: CDR1 MNHNS and CDR2 SASEGT. The V and J ends lost 2 bases and 3 bases respectively, with 11 bases between them. CDR3 nucleotides: TGTGCCAGCAGTGAAAAGTACAGGGTCTACGAGCAGTACTTC. Translating it yields CASSEKYRVYEQYF.

The table lists this clone with a few counts. This sample includes further DNA sequences coding for the same CDR3. The chain has TRBV5-1 and TRBJ2-1, with 7 bases that match TRBD1. This CDR3 is 16 amino acids long. Germline V gene lookup returns CDR1 SGHRS and CDR2 YFSETQ. Trimming took 0 bases from V and 1 from J; bases not matched to a gene: 4. The CDR3 bases are TGCGCCAGCAGCTTGGCAGGGGGTAGTTCCTACAATGAGCAGTTCTTC. This encodes CASSLAGGSSYNEQFF.

The DNA of the CDR3 is TGTGCCAGCAGCCGAAATCGAGGTCGAGCCAAAAACATTCAGTACTTC. Translation gives CASSRNRGRAKNIQYF. The V gene is TRBV11-2, the J gene TRBJ2-4, with unresolved D. The CDR3 contains 16 residues. The V end was cut by 5 bases, the J end by 0 bases, with 14 bases between. The germline CDR1 and CDR2 sequences are SGHAT and FQNNGV.

This chain links TRBV7-6 with TRBJ2-5; D is ambiguous. Germline assignment: CDR1 SGHVS and CDR2 FNYEAQ. This CDR3 is 15 amino acids long. Trimming removed 5 bases from V and 1 base from J, with 14 bases in between. The CDR3 sequence is CASSLFGESQETQYF. As DNA, the CDR3 is TGTGCCAGCAGCCTTTTCGGCGAGAGCCAAGAGACCCAGTACTTC.

Only a few counts were recorded for this clone. The rearrangement links TRBV7-2 to TRBJ1-2; 11 nucleotides match TRBD1. Per germline, CDR1 SGHTA and CDR2 FQGNSA. This CDR3 comprises 15 residues. V was clipped by 1 base and J by 4 bases; unmatched bases: 2. This CDR3 is CASSLEGTGGYGYTF. In nucleotides, the CDR3 is TGTGCCAGCAGCTTAGAAGGGACAGGGGGCTATGGCTACACCTTC.

The V call is TRBV7-6, the J call TRBJ1-1; a weak D match, TRBD1 (5 bases). The ends were cut back, 1 base at V and 4 bases at J, with 13 bases in the middle. In germline, CDR1 is SGHVS, CDR2 FNYEAQ. The CDR3 runs 15 residues. The CDR3 reads CASSLGSGRGTEAFF. The CDR3 bases are TGTGCCAGCAGCTTAGGCTCGGGACGGGGCACTGAAGCTTTCTTT.

The genes are TRBV10-3 and TRBJ2-7, with TRBD1 matching over 10 bases. J was trimmed by 5 bases and V by 6 bases; bases with no gene match: 13. CDR3 size: 16 residues. Germline lookup yields CDR1 ENHRY and CDR2 SYGVKD. CDR3 amino acids: CAIRRITPGQGNEQYF. CDR3 sequence (DNA): TGTGCCATCAGGCGAATCACTCCGGGACAGGGGAACGAGCAGTACTTC.

The rearrangement links TRBV14 to TRBJ2-3; D remains ambiguous. Per the germline V gene, CDR1 is SGHDN and CDR2 is FVKESK. Trimming stripped 3 bases from V and 1 base from J, with 14 bases between. This CDR3 has 16 amino acids. CDR3 DNA: TGTGCCAGCAGCCAGGTCCGCCGGGCGGGCACAGATACGCAGTATTTT. Residues: CASSQVRRAGTDTQYF.

The genes are TRBV18 and TRBJ1-2; D may be TRBD1 (5 bases). Germline V gene sequence: CDR1 KGHSH, CDR2 LQKENI. V was cut by 0 bases and J by 6 bases, with 11 bases left in between. This CDR3 region has 14 residues. The DNA of the CDR3 is TGTGCCAGCTCACCACCGACGGGGCCCGATGGCTACACCTTC. It codes for CASSPPTGPDGYTF.

This rearrangement joins TRBV2 to TRBJ2-1; D possibly uses TRBD1 or TRBD2 (5 bases each). Germline CDR1 and CDR2: SNHLY and FYNNEI. V was pared by 6 bases and J by 10 bases, with 19 bases between. The CDR3 sequence is 14 residues long. The CDR3 DNA reads TGTGCCAGCAGGGGCCCCGGGACCCAATCGGAGCAGTTCTTC. Translation gives CASRGPGTQSEQFF.

This clone has just a few counts. CDR3 sequence reads: CASEQGAGYTEAFF. The CDR3 region has the DNA TGTGCCAGCGAACAGGGGGCTGGGTACACTGAAGCTTTCTTT. This sequence joins TRBV6-1 and TRBJ1-1, with TRBD1 matching 9 bases. Germline V lookup: CDR1 MNHNS, CDR2 SASEGT. Germline trimming cut 8 bases from V and 3 bases from J; bases unmatched to any gene: 7. The CDR3 has 14 amino acids.

This clone was recorded a few times. Here the CDR3 DNA reads TGTGCCACCAGCAGAGCGCGACTAGCGGGGGGTCCCCAGTACTTC. This translates into CATSRARLAGGPQYF. This chain connects TRBV15 to TRBJ2-5; TRBD2 matches at 13 bases. Germline CDR1 and CDR2: LNHNV and YYDKDF (reference sequence). Trimming at V came to 1 base and at J to 9 bases, leaving 5 bases not matched to a gene. The CDR3 is made up of 15 amino acids.

This chain joins TRBV28 and TRBJ2-7; possibly TRBD2 for D (5 bases). The CDR3 consists of 14 residues. With 3 bases removed from V and 0 bases from J, the gap between germline ends came to 9 bases. Per the germline V gene, CDR1 is MDHEN and CDR2 is SYDVKM. The CDR3 sequence is CASSFREPSYEQYF. DNA for the CDR3: TGTGCCAGCAGTTTCCGGGAACCCTCCTACGAGCAGTACTTC.

The V gene is TRBV7-7, the J gene TRBJ2-5; D is perhaps TRBD1 (6 bases). Between the trimmed V and J ends, which lost 4 bases and 5 bases, there was a span of 17 bases. Germline V gene lookup returns CDR1 SSHAT and CDR2 FNYEAQ (reference sequence). This CDR3 has 15 residues. The CDR3 loop is CASSSPSTGSETQYF. The CDR3 DNA is TGTGCCAGCAGCTCCCCCTCCACAGGGTCGGAGACCCAGTACTTC.

This clone has only a few counts. The chain combines TRBV5-1 with TRBJ1-1; D uncertain. The CDR3 spans 14 residues. V gave up 3 bases and J gave up 4 bases, with 13 bases separating them. CDR1 SGHRS and CDR2 YFSETQ come from the germline V gene. For the CDR3, the DNA is TGCGCCAGCAGCTCTGACCCTTTTGGCACTGAAGCTTTCTTT. Residues: CASSSDPFGTEAFF.

This chain uses TRBV2 with TRBJ1-1, with D maybe TRBD1 (6 bases). The CDR3 has 14 residues. Germline-derived CDR1 and CDR2 are SNHLY and FYNNEI. V lost 6 bases and J 6 bases, leaving 17 bases between the germline ends. The CDR3 DNA is TGTGCCAGCAGGGGACGGGGGGCGTTCGCTGAAGCTTTCTTT. This translates into CASRGRGAFAEAFF. Variable domain in full (rest from reference TRBV2 and TRBJ1-1): EPEVTQTPSHQVTQMGQEVILRCVPISNHLYFYWYRQILGQKVEFLVSFYNNEISEKSEIFDDQFSVERPDGSNFTLKIRSTKLEDSAMYFCASRGRGAFAEAFFGQGTRLTVV.

CDR3 DNA sequence: TGTGCCAGCAGTAGACAGGGGGCTGGGGCCAACGTCCTGACTTTC. It yields the protein CASSRQGAGANVLTF. J is TRBJ2-6 and V is TRBV27, with 9 bases identical to TRBD1. The V gene end was trimmed by 5 bases and the J gene end by 2 bases; junction bases not matched to a gene: 1. CDR1 and CDR2 (germline): MNHEY, SMNVEV (reference sequence). CDR3 length: 15 residues.

The J gene is TRBJ1-1, the V gene TRBV19, with D maybe TRBD1 (6 bases). The V and J ends lost 2 bases and 1 base respectively, with 11 bases between them. The CDR3 has 15 residues. CDR1 is LNHDA and CDR2 is SQIVND in the germline V gene (reference sequence). Here the CDR3 DNA reads TGTGCCAGTAGTATAATTGGGGGCTCGAACACTGAAGCTTTCTTT. It codes for CASSIIGGSNTEAFF.

Points on this clone: This CDR3 is also generated by other DNA sequences in the sample. The chain couples TRBV30 to TRBJ1-5; maybe TRBD1 (5 bases). V dropped 1 base and J dropped 7 bases, with 8 bases sitting between them. CDR1 and CDR2 (germline): GTSNPN, SVGIG (reference sequence). The CDR3 loop spans 12 amino acids. The CDR3 spells CAWSAGFQPQHF. Written as DNA, the CDR3 is TGTGCCTGGAGTGCAGGGTTCCAGCCCCAGCATTTT.

The chain uses TRBV7-9 and TRBJ1-2; D might be TRBD1 (6 bases). The germline V gene encodes CDR1 SEHNR and CDR2 FQNEAQ (reference sequence). The CDR3 is made up of 15 amino acids. V dropped 3 bases and J dropped 5 bases, with 16 bases sitting between them. The CDR3 sequence: CASSFNTGTPYGYTF. The CDR3 nucleotides are TGTGCCAGCAGCTTTAACACAGGGACCCCTTATGGCTACACCTTC.